A single sample gave rise to the 10 T cell receptor beta chains below, sequenced in a study of immune cell composition in non-small cell lung cancer. Clones were sequenced by immunoSEQ multiplex PCR, and TCRdb holds only the in-frame ones, with some missing. The sample lists some 3,200 clones, over 60% occurring once. Normal lung was sampled as far from the tumour as possible, at least 3 cm. The sample was also reused in another study, on CD4 T cells in lung cancer.

Sequenced: non-adjacent lung tissue. The receptors shown here come from a human donor with non-small cell lung cancer.

V gene TRBV18 combines with J gene TRBJ1-2; D perhaps matches TRBD1 (6 bases). V shed 4 bases and J shed 8 bases, with 20 bases lying between them. Germline CDR1 KGHSH, CDR2 LQKENI. This CDR3 region has 15 residues. The CDR3 reads CASSLTGYGVEGYTF. The CDR3 DNA is TGTGCCAGCTCACTCACAGGGTATGGTGTTGAAGGCTACACCTTC.

This chain joins TRBV27 and TRBJ1-1; D may be TRBD1 (5 bases). The ends were cut back, 2 bases at V and 0 bases at J, with 7 bases in the middle. Per the germline V gene, CDR1 is MNHEY and CDR2 is SMNVEV (reference sequence). This CDR3 contains 14 residues. Here the CDR3 reads CASSLRGMNTEAFF. The CDR3 DNA follows: TGTGCCAGCAGTTTAAGGGGAATGAACACTGAAGCTTTCTTT.

The DNA of the CDR3 is TGTGCCAGCAGCAGCAGGACTAGCGGGGTCAGGTACGTC. It translates to CASSSRTSGVRYV. V and J are TRBV5-3 and TRBJ2-7; 12 nucleotides align to TRBD2. TRBV5-3 is labeled an ORF, and its function is uncertain. Unmatched junction bases numbered 12, after V lost 8 bases and J lost 12 bases. The CDR3 contains 13 residues.

The V gene is TRBV13, the J gene TRBJ1-2; 7 nucleotides line up with TRBD1. The CDR3 totals 21 residues. The ends lost 5 bases at V and 3 bases at J; junction bases unmatched: 27. Germline CDR1 and CDR2: PRHDT and FYEKMQ (reference sequence). CDR3: CASSTIVSQRVDTGVDYGYTF. The CDR3 DNA reads as TGTGCCAGCAGCACCATAGTCTCACAACGCGTTGATACAGGGGTGGACTATGGCTACACCTTC.

This clone was counted only a few times. This chain connects TRBV5-4 to TRBJ1-5; 10 nucleotides match TRBD1. V shed 4 bases and J 7 bases; nucleotides not matched to a gene: 5. The CDR3 runs to 14 residues. Germline assignment: CDR1 SGHNT and CDR2 YYREEE (reference sequence). CDR3 sequence: CASSPGQGDQPQHF. The CDR3 DNA follows: TGTGCCAGCAGCCCCGGACAGGGGGACCAGCCCCAGCATTTT.

V is TRBV6-6 and J is TRBJ1-5; D is unresolved. The CDR3 runs to 16 residues. Deletions cut 3 bases from V and 0 bases from J, with 12 bases between. CDR1 is MNHNY and CDR2 is SVGAGI in the germline V gene (reference sequence). The DNA for the CDR3 is TGTGCCAGCAGTTATAGTCGAATTACTAGCAATCAGCCCCAGCATTTT. It codes for CASSYSRITSNQPQHF.

This chain connects TRBV7-7 to TRBJ2-2; 10 bases fit TRBD1. V lost 5 bases, J lost 6 bases, and 3 bases stayed unmatched. From germline, CDR1 is SSHAT and CDR2 FNYEAQ (reference sequence). The CDR3 is made up of 14 amino acids. The CDR3 DNA follows: TGTGCCAGCAGCAGGGACAGGGGCTCCGGGGAGCTGTTTTTT. It is translated as CASSRDRGSGELFF.

This clone appeared a single time. The chain uses TRBV6-9 and TRBJ2-5; the match to TRBD1 covers 8 bases. The length of the CDR3 is 15 residues. The V and J ends lost 6 bases and 5 bases, in that order; junction bases with no gene match: 11. From germline, CDR1 is MNHGY and CDR2 SVAAGI. The CDR3 DNA follows: TGTGCCAGCAGCCCTACGACAGGGGTCCGGGAGACCCAGTACTTC. This gives the protein CASSPTTGVRETQYF.

The chain carries TRBV6-4 and TRBJ1-1; 9 nucleotides align to TRBD1. The junction had 11 bases not matched to a gene; V was cut back by 6 bases and J by 6 bases. Per germline, CDR1 MRHNA and CDR2 SNTAGT. This CDR3 comprises 15 residues. The CDR3 sequence: CASRLSPGQGAEAFF. CDR3 nucleotides: TGTGCCAGCAGACTTTCACCGGGACAGGGCGCTGAAGCTTTCTTT.

The chain has TRBV6-5 and TRBJ2-1, with 8 bases that match TRBD1. Germline CDR1 MNHEY, CDR2 SVGAGI. Trimming at V came to 5 bases and at J to 4 bases, leaving 7 bases not matched to a gene. This CDR3 region has 15 residues. CDR3 region: CASSPAGGPYNEQFF. CDR3 coding DNA: TGTGCCAGCAGTCCCGCAGGGGGCCCTTACAATGAGCAGTTCTTC.